Each of the 27 T cell receptor beta chains below was sequenced from the same sample in a study of blood T cell repertoires in COVID-19. Sequenced by immunoSEQ multiplex PCR; TCRdb stores in-frame clones only, minus some. Of about 140,000 clones in the sample, nearly 90% are singletons; the top ten hold approximately 1.8%. Material for sequencing was peripheral blood. The receptors derive from a man aged 65 to 79 with acute or convalescent COVID-19.

The chain has TRBV6-5 and TRBJ1-1; D may be TRBD1 (6 bases). The germline gives CDR1 MNHEY, CDR2 SVGAGI. The V and J ends lost 7 bases and 3 bases respectively, with 15 bases between them. This CDR3 has 14 residues. In DNA, the CDR3 is TGTGCCAGCATCTCGGCAGGGGCCTACACTGAAGCTTTCTTT. Protein sequence: CASISAGAYTEAFF.

V is TRBV9 and J is TRBJ1-1; 7 bases align to TRBD1. The V and J ends lost 4 bases and 4 bases, in that order; junction bases with no gene match: 10. Germline CDR1 reads SGDLS; CDR2 reads YYNGEE. This CDR3 has 15 amino acids. The CDR3 DNA is TGTGCCAGCAGCCCGTCGGCCTCAGGGGGCACTGAAGCTTTCTTT. This codes for CASSPSASGGTEAFF. The complete variable domain, with remaining parts taken from reference TRBV9 and TRBJ1-1, reads DSGVTQTPKHLITATGQRVTLRCSPRSGDLSVYWYQQSLDQGLQFLIQYYNGEERAKGNILERFSAQQFPDLHSELNLSSLELGDSALYFCASSPSASGGTEAFFGQGTRLTVV.

This chain joins TRBV3-1 (or the pseudogene TRBV3-2) and TRBJ2-3; D possibly corresponds to TRBD2 (6 bases). Germline CDR1 is LGHDT and CDR2 is YNNKEL (reference sequence). The CDR3 is 12 residues long. V shed 5 bases and J shed 5 bases, with 8 bases lying between them. CDR3 in amino acids: CASSSGGDTQYF. CDR3 coding DNA: TGTGCCAGCAGCTCCGGGGGAGATACGCAGTATTTT.

The chain links TRBV5-8 to TRBJ1-5; 8 bases match TRBD1. This CDR3 comprises 16 residues. The germline CDR1 and CDR2 sequences are SGHTS and YDEGEE. V lost 2 bases to trimming and J lost 11 bases; unmatched junction nucleotides: 15. CDR3 DNA: TGTGCCAGCAGCTTCCACGGACAGGGCCCACATCGGGCCCAGCATTTT. The encoded protein is CASSFHGQGPHRAQHF.

This chain's CDR3 is CSASPGRGGGTQYF. The CDR3 nucleotides read TGCAGTGCTAGTCCCGGACGGGGAGGGGGTACGCAGTATTTT. V is TRBV20-1 and J is TRBJ2-3; D may be TRBD2 (7 bases). The germline CDR1 and CDR2 sequences are DFQATT and SNEGSKA (reference sequence). This CDR3 is 14 amino acids long. V was trimmed by 3 bases and J by 8 bases, leaving 18 bases between them.

This rearrangement joins TRBV12-5 to TRBJ2-3; maybe TRBD1 (5 bases). Trimming took 8 bases from V and 0 from J, leaving 12 bases between them. In germline, CDR1 is LGHNT, CDR2 FRNRAP. CDR3 size: 14 residues. As DNA, the CDR3 is TGTGCTAGTAGTGGACAAGCTAGCACAGATACGCAGTATTTT. Its translation: CASSGQASTDTQYF. Full variable domain (outside the CDR3, taken from reference TRBV12-5 and TRBJ2-3): DARVTQTPRHKVTEMGQEVTMRCQPILGHNTVFWYRQTMMQGLELLAYFRNRAPLDDSGMPKDRFSAEMPDATLATLKIQPSEPRDSAVYFCASSGQASTDTQYFGPGTRLTVL.

The rearrangement joins TRBV19 to TRBJ1-5; 11 nucleotides agree with TRBD1. The CDR3 covers 15 residues. V lost 5 bases and J lost 7; bases outside the gene matches: 7. Germline assignment: CDR1 LNHDA and CDR2 SQIVND (reference sequence). The DNA of the CDR3 is TGTGCCAGTAGTCAAAGGACAGGGGGCCAGCAGCCCCAGCATTTT. Protein product: CASSQRTGGQQPQHF.

This sequence joins TRBV6-2 or TRBV6-3 and TRBJ2-7; D might be TRBD1 (6 bases). Germline V gene sequence: CDR1 MNHEY, CDR2 SVGEGT. This CDR3 is built from 15 residues. V was clipped by 2 bases and J by 3 bases, with 14 bases between them. Here the CDR3 reads CASSYAEGVRYEQYF. The CDR3 bases are TGTGCCAGCAGTTACGCCGAGGGGGTGCGCTACGAGCAGTACTTC.

The chain couples TRBV5-4 to TRBJ2-1; D unclear. Germline lookup yields CDR1 SGHNT and CDR2 YYREEE (reference sequence). The length of the CDR3 is 16 residues. Deletions cut 0 bases from V and 0 bases from J, with 10 bases between. The DNA of the CDR3 is TGTGCCAGCAGCTTGGCCCGGTCCCTCTCCTACAATGAGCAGTTCTTC. Amino acids: CASSLARSLSYNEQFF.

The chain joins TRBV9 to TRBJ2-7; TRBD1 might be the D (5 bases). This CDR3 comprises 14 residues. V was shortened by 0 bases and J by 6 bases, with 13 bases between the two germline ends. Germline values: CDR1 SGDLS, CDR2 YYNGEE. CDR3 bases: TGTGCCAGCAGCGTAGTTCCCCAGGGCCCCGAGCAGTACTTC. Translated: CASSVVPQGPEQYF.

The V call is TRBV12-5, the J call TRBJ2-1; 7 bases map to TRBD2. With 6 bases clipped from V and 0 bases from J, the junction kept 11 bases outside the gene matches. The CDR3 has 17 amino acids. Germline V gene lookup returns CDR1 LGHNT and CDR2 FRNRAP. CDR3 bases: TGTGCTAGTGGCTTGTCCCTAGCGGCCCACTCCTACAATGAGCAGTTCTTC. Its protein product is CASGLSLAAHSYNEQFF.

This CDR3 reads CASMAQGGTNEKLFF. In DNA form, the CDR3 reads TGTGCCAGCATGGCGCAGGGTGGGACTAATGAAAAACTGTTTTTT. V and J are TRBV6-5 and TRBJ1-4; D is possibly TRBD1 (5 bases). With 7 bases removed from V and 2 bases from J, the gap between germline ends came to 14 bases. Germline assignment: CDR1 MNHEY and CDR2 SVGAGI. The CDR3 covers 15 residues.

CDR3 region: CASSLGEAALGNTIYF. CDR3 sequence (DNA): TGTGCCAGCAGCTTAGGTGAAGCCGCCCTAGGAAACACCATATATTTT. The genes are TRBV11-2 and TRBJ1-3; D gene uncertain. The germline V gene encodes CDR1 SGHAT and CDR2 FQNNGV. V lost 1 base and J lost 4, with 14 bases in between. The CDR3 is 16 residues long.

This sequence joins TRBV5-1 and TRBJ1-6; D gene unclear. Germline CDR1 SGHRS, CDR2 YFSETQ. The CDR3 covers 17 residues. Trimming cost V 4 bases and J 4 bases, with 18 bases left between them. The CDR3: CASSPRAAAGYNSPLHF. CDR3 nucleotide sequence: TGCGCCAGCAGCCCCCGGGCTGCCGCGGGGTATAATTCACCCCTCCACTTT.

Note on this clone: Other DNA variants within this sample encode the same CDR3. This chain uses TRBV15 with TRBJ2-7, with 7 bases lining up with TRBD1. J was trimmed by 2 bases and V by 1 base; bases with no gene match: 2. This CDR3 contains 14 residues. The V gene's germline CDR1 is LNHNV and CDR2 YYDKDF (reference sequence). CDR3: CATSRGQGTYEQYF. The CDR3 DNA reads as TGTGCCACCAGCAGAGGACAGGGTACCTACGAGCAGTACTTC.

The V call is TRBV7-9, the J call TRBJ1-3, with D possibly being TRBD1 (6 bases). CDR3 length: 15 residues. Per germline, CDR1 SEHNR and CDR2 FQNEAQ (reference sequence). V lost 5 bases and J 2 bases, leaving 13 bases between the germline ends. For the CDR3, the DNA is TGTGCCAGCAGCAAGACCACAGGGACTGGAAACACCATATATTTT. Translated: CASSKTTGTGNTIYF.

The gene calls are TRBV5-1 and TRBJ2-1; a possible D gene is TRBD2 (6 bases). Per germline, CDR1 SGHRS and CDR2 YFSETQ. V was pared by 1 base and J by 5 bases, with 16 bases between. The CDR3 loop spans 16 amino acids. This CDR3 reads CASSLTSHLGHNEQFF. The CDR3 DNA is TGCGCCAGCAGCTTGACTAGCCACCTTGGCCACAATGAGCAGTTCTTC.

The chain has TRBV9 and TRBJ2-3, with 11 bases lining up with TRBD2. This CDR3 has 12 amino acids. V shed 7 bases and J 7 bases; nucleotides not matched to a gene: 2. Germline assignment: CDR1 SGDLS and CDR2 YYNGEE. CDR3 DNA: TGTGCCAGCGGGACTAGCGGAAATACGCAGTATTTT. Amino acids: CASGTSGNTQYF.

The CDR3 loop is CASSVGLNNEQFF. The CDR3 nucleotides are TGTGCCAGCAGCGTCGGTTTAAACAATGAGCAGTTCTTC. V and J are TRBV9 and TRBJ2-1; D remains ambiguous. The CDR3 extends over 13 amino acids. Trimming shortened V by 2 bases and J by 5 bases, and 8 bases separated the two germline ends. Per the germline V gene, CDR1 is SGDLS and CDR2 is YYNGEE.

The V gene is TRBV4-1, the J gene TRBJ2-1, with 9 bases identical to TRBD2. CDR1 and CDR2 (germline): MGHRA, YSYEKL. The V and J ends lost 3 bases and 6 bases, in that order; junction bases with no gene match: 6. The length of the CDR3 is 15 residues. The CDR3 region has the DNA TGCGCCAGCAGCCAGGGGGTAGCGGGGGTCAATGAGCAGTTCTTC. This translates into CASSQGVAGVNEQFF.

V usage is TRBV7-2 and J usage is TRBJ2-7; maybe TRBD1 (5 bases). Trimming left V 1 base short and J 0 bases short, with 10 bases between. The CDR3 loop spans 15 amino acids. Germline V gene lookup returns CDR1 SGHTA and CDR2 FQGNSA. The CDR3 nucleotides read TGTGCCAGCAGCTTAGGTACAGGCAGCTCCTACGAGCAGTACTTC. It translates to CASSLGTGSSYEQYF.

The V call is TRBV7-6, the J call TRBJ1-5; D is uncertain. The V gene lost 1 base and the J gene lost 4 bases, with 17 bases spanning the gap. Germline CDR1 is SGHVS and CDR2 is FNYEAQ. The CDR3 is 17 residues long. The chain's CDR3 is CASSLDPGPRGNQPQHF. Here the CDR3 DNA reads TGTGCCAGCAGCTTAGATCCCGGGCCCAGAGGGAATCAGCCCCAGCATTTT.

V usage is TRBV3-1 (or the pseudogene TRBV3-2) and J usage is TRBJ2-7, with D maybe TRBD2 (5 bases). Germline lookup yields CDR1 LGHDT and CDR2 YNNKEL (reference sequence). The CDR3 is made up of 14 amino acids. The ends were cut back, 1 base at V and 4 bases at J, with 11 bases in the middle. The CDR3 sequence: CASSQGGAQYEQYF. CDR3 DNA: TGTGCCAGCAGCCAAGGGGGAGCCCAATACGAGCAGTACTTC.

The chain is built from TRBV3-1 (or the pseudogene TRBV3-2) and TRBJ2-4, with TRBD1 identical over 10 bases. The germline CDR1 and CDR2 sequences are LGHDT and YNNKEL (reference sequence). This CDR3 contains 14 residues. V lost 3 bases to trimming and J lost 9 bases; unmatched junction nucleotides: 5. The CDR3 region has the DNA TGTGCCAGCAGCCATGGACAGGGGGTCGGCATTCAGTACTTC. It is translated as CASSHGQGVGIQYF.

The gene calls are TRBV7-8 and TRBJ2-3, with D perhaps matching TRBD1 (5 bases). The V end lost 5 bases, the J end lost 6 bases, and 12 bases lay between the germline ends. The CDR3 length is 13 residues. Germline CDR1 is SGHVS and CDR2 is FQNEAQ. The DNA for the CDR3 is TGTGCCAGCAGCGCCAGGGTGGCGGATACGCAGTATTTT. Residues: CASSARVADTQYF.

J is TRBJ2-1 and V is TRBV7-7, with 12 bases aligning to TRBD2. Germline V gene data show CDR1 as SSHAT and CDR2 as FNYEAQ (reference sequence). The CDR3 is made up of 14 amino acids. Trimming removed 8 bases from V and 5 bases from J; junction bases left unmatched: 4. The CDR3 coding sequence is TGTGCCAGCGCGACTAGCGGGAGCGACAATGAGCAGTTCTTC. It is translated as CASATSGSDNEQFF.

The chain recombines TRBV11-3 with TRBJ2-1; 8 bases match TRBD1. Germline V gene sequence: CDR1 SGHNT, CDR2 YENEEA. The ends lost 5 bases at V and 9 bases at J; junction bases unmatched: 9. CDR3 size: 14 residues. This CDR3 is CASSGAGQGAEQFF. CDR3 nucleotides: TGTGCCAGCAGCGGGGCGGGGCAGGGGGCTGAGCAGTTCTTC.